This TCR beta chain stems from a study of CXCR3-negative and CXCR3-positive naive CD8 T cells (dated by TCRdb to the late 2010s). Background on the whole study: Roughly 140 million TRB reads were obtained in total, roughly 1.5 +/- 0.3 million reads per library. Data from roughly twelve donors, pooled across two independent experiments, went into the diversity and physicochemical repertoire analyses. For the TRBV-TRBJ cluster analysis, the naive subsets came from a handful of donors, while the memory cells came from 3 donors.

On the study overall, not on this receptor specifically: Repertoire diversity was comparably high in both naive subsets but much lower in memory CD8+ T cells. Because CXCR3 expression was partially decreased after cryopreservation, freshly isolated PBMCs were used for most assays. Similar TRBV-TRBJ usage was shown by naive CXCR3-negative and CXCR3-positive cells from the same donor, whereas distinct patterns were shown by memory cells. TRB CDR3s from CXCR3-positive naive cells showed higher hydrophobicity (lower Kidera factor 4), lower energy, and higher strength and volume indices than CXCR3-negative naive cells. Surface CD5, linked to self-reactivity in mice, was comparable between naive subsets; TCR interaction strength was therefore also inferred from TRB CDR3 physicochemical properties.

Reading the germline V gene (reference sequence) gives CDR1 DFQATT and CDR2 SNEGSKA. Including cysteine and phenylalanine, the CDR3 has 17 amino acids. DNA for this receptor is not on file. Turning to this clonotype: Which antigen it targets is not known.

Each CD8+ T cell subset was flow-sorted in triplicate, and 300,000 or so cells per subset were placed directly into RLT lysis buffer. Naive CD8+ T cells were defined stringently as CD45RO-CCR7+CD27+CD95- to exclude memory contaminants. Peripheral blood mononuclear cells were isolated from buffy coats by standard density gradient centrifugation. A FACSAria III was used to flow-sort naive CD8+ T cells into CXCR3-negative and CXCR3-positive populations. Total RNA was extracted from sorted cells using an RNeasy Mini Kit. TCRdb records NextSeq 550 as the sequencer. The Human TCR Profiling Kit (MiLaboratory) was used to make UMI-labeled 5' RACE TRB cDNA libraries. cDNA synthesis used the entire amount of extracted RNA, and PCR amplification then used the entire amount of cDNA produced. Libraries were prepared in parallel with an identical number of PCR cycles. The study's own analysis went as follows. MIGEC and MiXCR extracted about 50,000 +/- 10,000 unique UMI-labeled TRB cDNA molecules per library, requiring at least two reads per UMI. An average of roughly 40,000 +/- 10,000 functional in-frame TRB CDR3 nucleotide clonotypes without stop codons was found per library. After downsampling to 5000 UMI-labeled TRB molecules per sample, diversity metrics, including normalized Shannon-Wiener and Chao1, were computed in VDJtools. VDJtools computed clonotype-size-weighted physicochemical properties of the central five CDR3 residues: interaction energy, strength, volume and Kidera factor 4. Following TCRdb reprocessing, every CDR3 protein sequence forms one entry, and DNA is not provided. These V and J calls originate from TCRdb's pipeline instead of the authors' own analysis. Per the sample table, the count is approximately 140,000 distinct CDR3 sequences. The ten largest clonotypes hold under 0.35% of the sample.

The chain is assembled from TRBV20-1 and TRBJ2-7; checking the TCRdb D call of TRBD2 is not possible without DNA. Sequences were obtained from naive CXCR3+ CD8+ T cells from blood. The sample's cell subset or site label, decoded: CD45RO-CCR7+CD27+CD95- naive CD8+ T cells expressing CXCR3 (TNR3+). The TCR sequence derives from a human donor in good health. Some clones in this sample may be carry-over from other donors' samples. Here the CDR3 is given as CSARDFRAGGPLGEQYF.